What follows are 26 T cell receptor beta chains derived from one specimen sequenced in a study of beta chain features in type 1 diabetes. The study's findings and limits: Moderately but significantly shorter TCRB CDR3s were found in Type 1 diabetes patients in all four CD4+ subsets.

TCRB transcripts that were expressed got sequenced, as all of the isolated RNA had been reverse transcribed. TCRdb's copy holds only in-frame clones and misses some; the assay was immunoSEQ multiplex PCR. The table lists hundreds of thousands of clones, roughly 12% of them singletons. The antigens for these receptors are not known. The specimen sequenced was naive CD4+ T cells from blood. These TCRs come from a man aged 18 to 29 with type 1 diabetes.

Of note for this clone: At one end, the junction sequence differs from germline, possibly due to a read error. The CDR3 nucleotides are TGTGCCAGTACCAGGCGGACTAGCGGGTCCTCCAATGAGCAGTTCTTC. This gives the protein CASTRRTSGSSNEQFF. V usage is TRBV19 and J usage is TRBJ2-1, with TRBD2 matching 11 bases. The CDR3 has 16 residues. Looked up from germline, CDR1 is LNHDA and CDR2 is SQIVND (reference sequence).

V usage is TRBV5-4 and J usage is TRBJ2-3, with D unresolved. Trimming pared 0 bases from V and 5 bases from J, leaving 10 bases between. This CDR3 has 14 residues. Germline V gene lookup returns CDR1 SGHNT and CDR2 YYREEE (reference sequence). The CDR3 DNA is TGTGCCAGCAGCTTGGTCACCGCCGGAGATACGCAGTATTTT. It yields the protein CASSLVTAGDTQYF.

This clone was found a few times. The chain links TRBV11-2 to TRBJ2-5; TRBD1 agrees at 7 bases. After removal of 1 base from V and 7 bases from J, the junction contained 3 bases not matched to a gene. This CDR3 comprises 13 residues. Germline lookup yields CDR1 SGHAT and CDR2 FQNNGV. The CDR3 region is CASSLVAGGTQYF. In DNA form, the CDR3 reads TGTGCCAGCAGCTTAGTGGCAGGGGGGACCCAGTACTTC.

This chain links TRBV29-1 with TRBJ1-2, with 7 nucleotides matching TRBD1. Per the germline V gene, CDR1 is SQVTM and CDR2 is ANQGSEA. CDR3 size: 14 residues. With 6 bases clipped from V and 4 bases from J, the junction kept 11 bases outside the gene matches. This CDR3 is CSVAAGTARYGYTF. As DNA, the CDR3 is TGCAGCGTCGCGGCCGGGACAGCTCGCTATGGCTACACCTTC.

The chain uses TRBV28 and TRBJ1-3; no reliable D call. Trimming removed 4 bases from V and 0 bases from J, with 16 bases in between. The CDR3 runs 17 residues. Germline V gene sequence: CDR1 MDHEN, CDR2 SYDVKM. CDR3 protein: CASSSLNDGDSGNTIYF. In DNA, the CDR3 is TGTGCCAGCAGTTCACTGAACGACGGAGACTCTGGAAACACCATATATTTT.

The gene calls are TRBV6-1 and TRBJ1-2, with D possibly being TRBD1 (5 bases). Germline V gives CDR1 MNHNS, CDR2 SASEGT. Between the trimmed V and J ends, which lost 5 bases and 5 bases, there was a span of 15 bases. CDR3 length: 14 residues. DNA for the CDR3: TGTGCCAGCAGTTTTACCGGGACGGTTTATGGCTACACCTTC. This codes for CASSFTGTVYGYTF.

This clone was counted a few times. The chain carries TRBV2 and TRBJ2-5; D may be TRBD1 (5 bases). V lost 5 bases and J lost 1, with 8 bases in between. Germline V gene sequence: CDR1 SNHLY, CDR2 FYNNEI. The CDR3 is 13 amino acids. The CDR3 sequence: CASSRQIQETQYF. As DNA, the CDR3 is TGTGCCAGCAGTCGACAGATCCAAGAGACCCAGTACTTC.

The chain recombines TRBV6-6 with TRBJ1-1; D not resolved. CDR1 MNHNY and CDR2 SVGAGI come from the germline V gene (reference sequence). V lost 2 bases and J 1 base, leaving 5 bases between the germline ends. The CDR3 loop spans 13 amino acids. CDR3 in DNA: TGTGCCAGCAGTTACCTGTCGAACACTGAAGCTTTCTTT. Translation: CASSYLSNTEAFF.

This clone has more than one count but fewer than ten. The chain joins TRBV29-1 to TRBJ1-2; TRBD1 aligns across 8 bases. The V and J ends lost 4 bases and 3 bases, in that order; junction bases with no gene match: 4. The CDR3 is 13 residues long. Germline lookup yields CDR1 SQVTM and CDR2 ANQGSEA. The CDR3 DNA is TGCAGCGTTGGGGGACAGGCTTACTATGGCTACACCTTC. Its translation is CSVGGQAYYGYTF.

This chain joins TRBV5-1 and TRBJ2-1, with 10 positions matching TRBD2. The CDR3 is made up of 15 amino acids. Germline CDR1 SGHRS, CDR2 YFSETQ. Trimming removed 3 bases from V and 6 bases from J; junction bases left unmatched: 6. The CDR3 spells CASSSLAGASNEQFF. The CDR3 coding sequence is TGCGCCAGCAGCTCCCTAGCGGGGGCCTCCAATGAGCAGTTCTTC.

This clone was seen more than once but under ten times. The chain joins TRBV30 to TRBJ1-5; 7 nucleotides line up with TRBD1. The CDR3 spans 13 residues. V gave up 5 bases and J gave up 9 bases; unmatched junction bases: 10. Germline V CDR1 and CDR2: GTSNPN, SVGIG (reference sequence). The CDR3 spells CAWETGAYGPQHF. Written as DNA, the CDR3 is TGTGCCTGGGAAACAGGGGCCTACGGGCCCCAGCATTTT.

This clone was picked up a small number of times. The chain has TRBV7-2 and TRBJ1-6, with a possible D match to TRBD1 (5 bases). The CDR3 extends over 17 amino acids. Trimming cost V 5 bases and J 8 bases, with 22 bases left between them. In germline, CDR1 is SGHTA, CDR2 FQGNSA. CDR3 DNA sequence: TGTGCCAGCAGCCACCCCCCGGGCTGGGGGATCGATTCACCCCTCCACTTT. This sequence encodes CASSHPPGWGIDSPLHF.

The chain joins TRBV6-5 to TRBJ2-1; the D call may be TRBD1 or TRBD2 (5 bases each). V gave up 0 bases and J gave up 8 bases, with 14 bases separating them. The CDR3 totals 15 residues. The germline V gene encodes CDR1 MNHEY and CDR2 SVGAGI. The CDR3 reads CASSYSLTQGHEQFF. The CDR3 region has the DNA TGTGCCAGCAGTTACTCTCTCACCCAGGGACATGAGCAGTTCTTC.

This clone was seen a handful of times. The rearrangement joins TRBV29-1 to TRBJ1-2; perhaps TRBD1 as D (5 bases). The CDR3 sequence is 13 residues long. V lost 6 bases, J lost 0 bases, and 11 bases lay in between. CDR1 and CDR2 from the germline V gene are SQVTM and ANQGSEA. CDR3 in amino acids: CSVATASNYGYTF. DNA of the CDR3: TGCAGCGTCGCGACAGCCTCTAACTATGGCTACACCTTC.

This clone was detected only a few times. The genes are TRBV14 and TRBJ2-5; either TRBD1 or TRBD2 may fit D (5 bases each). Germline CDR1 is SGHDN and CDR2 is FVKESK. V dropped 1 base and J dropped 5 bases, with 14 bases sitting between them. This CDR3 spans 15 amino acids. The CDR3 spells CASSQVGRLRETQYF. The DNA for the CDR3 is TGTGCCAGCAGCCAAGTGGGACGGTTACGGGAGACCCAGTACTTC.

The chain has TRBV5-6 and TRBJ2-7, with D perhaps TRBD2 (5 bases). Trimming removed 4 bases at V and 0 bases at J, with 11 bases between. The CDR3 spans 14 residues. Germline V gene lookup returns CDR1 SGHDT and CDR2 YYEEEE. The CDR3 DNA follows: TGTGCCAGCAGCCGGGAACGAGGCTCCTACGAGCAGTACTTC. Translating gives CASSRERGSYEQYF.

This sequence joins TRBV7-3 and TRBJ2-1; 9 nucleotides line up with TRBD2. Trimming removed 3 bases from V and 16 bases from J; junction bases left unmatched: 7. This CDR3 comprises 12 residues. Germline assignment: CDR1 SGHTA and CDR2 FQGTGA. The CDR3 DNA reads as TGTGCCAGCAGCTTGTTCGGGACTAGCCTTTTCTTC. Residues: CASSLFGTSLFF.

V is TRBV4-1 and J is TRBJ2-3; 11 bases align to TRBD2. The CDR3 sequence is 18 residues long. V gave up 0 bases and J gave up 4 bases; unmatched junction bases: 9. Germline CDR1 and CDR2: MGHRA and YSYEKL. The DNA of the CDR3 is TGCGCCAGCAGCCAAGACTCCTCTAGCGGGGGGTGGGCAGATACGCAGTATTTT. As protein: CASSQDSSSGGWADTQYF.

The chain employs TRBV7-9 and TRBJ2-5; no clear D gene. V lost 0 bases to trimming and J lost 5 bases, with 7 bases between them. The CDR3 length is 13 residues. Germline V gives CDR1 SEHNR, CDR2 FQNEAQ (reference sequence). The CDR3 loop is CASSLAVLETQYF. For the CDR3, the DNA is TGTGCCAGCAGCTTAGCGGTCTTGGAGACCCAGTACTTC.

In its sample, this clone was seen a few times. The CDR3 DNA reads as TGTGCCAGCAGTTTATTGGCGACAGGGGTTGCCAAAAACATTCAGTACTTC. Its translation: CASSLLATGVAKNIQYF. The rearrangement joins TRBV28 to TRBJ2-4, with TRBD1 identical over 8 bases. CDR1 MDHEN and CDR2 SYDVKM come from the germline V gene. There are 17 residues in the CDR3. V was clipped by 1 base and J by 1 base; unmatched bases: 6.

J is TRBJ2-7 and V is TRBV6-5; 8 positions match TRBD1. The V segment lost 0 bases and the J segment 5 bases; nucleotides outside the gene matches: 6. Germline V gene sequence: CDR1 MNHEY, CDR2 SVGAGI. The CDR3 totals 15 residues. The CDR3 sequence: CASSYSGQGAHEQYF. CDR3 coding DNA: TGTGCCAGCAGTTACTCGGGGCAGGGGGCCCACGAGCAGTACTTC.

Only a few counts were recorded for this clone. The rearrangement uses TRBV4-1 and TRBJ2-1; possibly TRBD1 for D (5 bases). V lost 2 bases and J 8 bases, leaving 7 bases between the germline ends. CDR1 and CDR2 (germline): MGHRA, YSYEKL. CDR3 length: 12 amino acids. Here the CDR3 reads CASSQPRDEQFF. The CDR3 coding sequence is TGCGCCAGCAGCCAACCCAGGGATGAGCAGTTCTTC.

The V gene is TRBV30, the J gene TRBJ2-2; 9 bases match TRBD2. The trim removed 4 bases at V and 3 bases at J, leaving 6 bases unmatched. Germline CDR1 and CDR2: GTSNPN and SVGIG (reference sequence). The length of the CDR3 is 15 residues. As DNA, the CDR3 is TGTGCCTGGATGGAGCGGGGGGCATACACCGGGGAGCTGTTTTTT. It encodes CAWMERGAYTGELFF. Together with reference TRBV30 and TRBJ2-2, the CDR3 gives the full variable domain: SQTIHQWPATLVQPVGSPLSLECTVEGTSNPNLYWYRQAAGRGLQLLFYSVGIGQISSEVPQNLSASRPQDRQFILSSKKLLLSDSGFYLCAWMERGAYTGELFFGEGSRLTVL.

In DNA form, the CDR3 reads TGTGCCAGCAAGGGTATGAACACTGAAGCTTTCTTT. This codes for CASKGMNTEAFF. This sequence joins TRBV4-2 and TRBJ1-1; D is unresolved. The CDR3 length is 12 residues. V was cut by 7 bases and J by 0 bases, with 6 bases left in between. Germline CDR1 and CDR2: LGHNA and YNFKEQ.

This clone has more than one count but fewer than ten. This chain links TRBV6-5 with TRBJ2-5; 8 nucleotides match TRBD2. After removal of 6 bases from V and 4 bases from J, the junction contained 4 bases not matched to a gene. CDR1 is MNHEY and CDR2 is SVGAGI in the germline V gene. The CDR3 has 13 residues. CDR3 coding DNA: TGTGCCAGCAGCCAGGGACTAGGAGAGACCCAGTACTTC. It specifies CASSQGLGETQYF.

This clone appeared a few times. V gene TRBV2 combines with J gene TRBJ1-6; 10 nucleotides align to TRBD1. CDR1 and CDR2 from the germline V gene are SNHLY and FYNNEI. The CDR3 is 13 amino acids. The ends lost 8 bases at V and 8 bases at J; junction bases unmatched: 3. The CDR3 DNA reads TGTGCCAGCGTGGGACAGGGGTATTCACCCCTCCACTTT. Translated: CASVGQGYSPLHF.